These 14 T cell receptor beta chains were all obtained from the same sample, sequenced in a study of T cell responses to AZD1222 COVID-19 vaccine. The repertoire was sequenced with immunoSEQ multiplex PCR; TCRdb's copy has only in-frame clones and lacks some. The sample records approximately 120,000 clones, approximately 90% being singletons. The sample here was peripheral blood, taken on day 0 of AZD1222 vaccination. The receptors stem from an adult in good health.

This chain connects TRBV19 to TRBJ1-1; D perhaps matches TRBD1 (5 bases). The V end lost 1 base, the J end lost 4 bases, and 10 bases lay between the germline ends. The V gene's germline CDR1 is LNHDA and CDR2 SQIVND (reference sequence). CDR3 length: 14 residues. The CDR3 sequence: CASSIGGSPTEAFF. CDR3 DNA: TGTGCCAGTAGTATAGGGGGCTCCCCCACTGAAGCTTTCTTT.

The V call is TRBV29-1, the J call TRBJ2-7; D is unclear. The germline V gene has CDR1 SQVTM and CDR2 ANQGSEA. The CDR3 is made up of 12 amino acids. V was clipped by 5 bases and J by 0 bases, with 8 bases between them. The chain's CDR3 is CSVQYNSYEQYF. For the CDR3, the DNA is TGCAGCGTTCAGTACAACTCCTACGAGCAGTACTTC.

This clone is a singleton in its sample. This chain connects TRBV28 to TRBJ1-3, with 7 bases identical to TRBD1. CDR1 is MDHEN and CDR2 is SYDVKM in the germline V gene. This CDR3 is 14 amino acids long. Trimming at V came to 4 bases and at J to 9 bases, leaving 9 bases not matched to a gene. CDR3 sequence reads: CASSSRDSRGTIYF. CDR3 nucleotides: TGTGCCAGCAGTTCTCGGGACAGTAGGGGCACCATATATTTT. The full variable domain, with the rest looked up from reference TRBV28 and TRBJ1-3, is DVKVTQSSRYLVKRTGEKVFLECVQDMDHENMFWYRQDPGLGLRLIYFSYDVKMKEKGDIPEGYSVSREKKERFSLILESASTNQTSMYLCASSSRDSRGTIYFGEGSWLTVV.

For the CDR3, the DNA is TGTGCCAGCAGCCCTAGAGGACTAGCGGGAGATACATCCTACGAGCAGTACTTC. It codes for CASSPRGLAGDTSYEQYF. The rearrangement joins TRBV14 to TRBJ2-7; TRBD2 matches 13 bases. Germline V gives CDR1 SGHDN, CDR2 FVKESK. The V segment lost 4 bases and the J segment 1 base; nucleotides outside the gene matches: 10. The CDR3 spans 18 residues.

This chain uses TRBV2 with TRBJ1-5; no reliable D call. This CDR3 region has 14 residues. Germline CDR1 and CDR2: SNHLY and FYNNEI. V lost 1 base, J lost 2 bases, and 6 bases lay in between. The CDR3 sequence: CASSEVLGNQPQHF. CDR3 nucleotide sequence: TGTGCCAGCAGTGAAGTCCTCGGCAATCAGCCCCAGCATTTT.

This clone occurred a few times. The chain employs TRBV12-3 or TRBV12-4 and TRBJ2-5; 9 bases align to TRBD2. The length of the CDR3 is 12 residues. The trim removed 7 bases at V and 11 bases at J, leaving 8 bases unmatched. The CDR3 region is CASNVAGVDQYF. CDR3 coding DNA: TGTGCCAGCAACGTAGCGGGAGTGGATCAGTACTTC.

The J gene is TRBJ2-2, the V gene TRBV19; D is unresolved. Germline loops: CDR1 LNHDA, CDR2 SQIVND (reference sequence). The CDR3 covers 13 residues. Deletions cut 10 bases from V and 4 bases from J, with 13 bases between. The CDR3: CATFGLSTGELFF. Written as DNA, the CDR3 is TGTGCCACCTTCGGCCTCAGCACCGGGGAGCTGTTTTTT.

In DNA form, the CDR3 reads TGTGCCAGCAGCCCATCTAGTGGCGGGGAGCTGTTTTTT. Its translation: CASSPSSGGELFF. This chain links TRBV7-2 with TRBJ2-2; D not resolved. Germline CDR1 and CDR2: SGHTA and FQGNSA. Trimming shortened V by 5 bases and J by 7 bases, and 11 bases separated the two germline ends. CDR3 size: 13 residues.

This chain uses TRBV7-3 with TRBJ2-1; 8 bases are shared with TRBD2. The V and J ends lost 1 base and 0 bases, in that order; junction bases with no gene match: 2. In germline, CDR1 is SGHTA, CDR2 FQGTGA. The CDR3 is 16 amino acids. CDR3 bases: TGTGCCAGCAGCTTAAGGCGGGGGGACTCCTACAATGAGCAGTTCTTC. Its protein product is CASSLRRGDSYNEQFF.

The chain links TRBV4-3 to TRBJ1-4; D gene ambiguous. The length of the CDR3 is 13 residues. CDR1 LGHNA and CDR2 YSLEER come from the germline V gene. Trimming stripped 4 bases from V and 8 bases from J, with 11 bases between. The CDR3 DNA reads TGCGCCAGCAGCCTCATTTCTGGAGAAAAACTGTTTTTT. Encoded protein: CASSLISGEKLFF.

The chain has TRBV11-2 and TRBJ1-1, with TRBD1 identical over 7 bases. CDR1 and CDR2 from the germline V gene are SGHAT and FQNNGV. The ends lost 5 bases at V and 5 bases at J; junction bases unmatched: 8. The CDR3 runs 14 residues. DNA of the CDR3: TGTGCCAGCAGCCTCCGACAGGGATGGACTGAAGCTTTCTTT. It translates to CASSLRQGWTEAFF.

The chain carries TRBV11-1 and TRBJ2-7; 11 positions match TRBD2. The CDR3 loop spans 14 amino acids. V lost 6 bases to trimming and J lost 8 bases; unmatched junction nucleotides: 9. Per the germline V gene, CDR1 is SGHAT and CDR2 is FQDESV (reference sequence). The CDR3 DNA sequence: TGTGCCAGCAGATCGGGACTAGCGGACTATAAGCAGTACTTC. Its translation: CASRSGLADYKQYF.

This clone was observed a handful of times. The chain joins TRBV5-4 to TRBJ2-7, with 10 bases identical to TRBD2. This CDR3 spans 13 amino acids. V lost 5 bases, J lost 9 bases, and 8 bases stayed unmatched. CDR1 and CDR2 (germline): SGHNT, YYREEE (reference sequence). The DNA of the CDR3 is TGTGCCAGCAGTGCTAGCGGGAGTCGTGGGCAGTACTTC. Protein product: CASSASGSRGQYF.

This clone came up a few times. The rearrangement links TRBV19 to TRBJ2-3; 11 nucleotides line up with TRBD2. The CDR3 consists of 15 residues. Germline values: CDR1 LNHDA, CDR2 SQIVND (reference sequence). V was pared by 6 bases and J by 5 bases, with 7 bases of the junction left unmatched. The CDR3 sequence is CASRPLAGELDTQYF. CDR3 bases: TGTGCCAGTAGGCCACTAGCGGGAGAGTTAGATACGCAGTATTTT.